One and the same sample provided the 2 T cell receptor beta chains below, sequenced in a study of T cells in localized non-small cell lung cancer. Sequenced by immunoSEQ multiplex PCR; TCRdb stores in-frame clones only, minus some. Here the sample spans tens of thousands of clones, under 85% being singletons. Sequencing used peripheral blood, obtained before any cancer treatment. These receptors came from a female donor of 60 years or more with stage II squamous cell lung carcinoma.

V usage is TRBV19 and J usage is TRBJ2-1; D perhaps matches TRBD2 (6 bases). Trimming took off 2 bases at V and 0 bases at J, with 11 bases between the two ends. Germline-derived CDR1 and CDR2 are LNHDA and SQIVND (reference sequence). CDR3 size: 16 residues. In nucleotides, the CDR3 is TGTGCCAGTAGTATATACGACGGGGGCTCCTACAATGAGCAGTTCTTC. It translates to CASSIYDGGSYNEQFF.

V usage is TRBV27 and J usage is TRBJ2-3; the match to TRBD2 covers 13 bases. CDR1 and CDR2 (germline): MNHEY, SMNVEV (reference sequence). The ends lost 5 bases at V and 7 bases at J; junction bases unmatched: 6. The length of the CDR3 is 15 residues. The CDR3 DNA reads TGTGCCAGCAGTCAAGGACTAGCGGGGGCCCATACGCAGTATTTT. This gives the protein CASSQGLAGAHTQYF.